This T cell receptor beta chain was identified in a study of early T cells in non-severe SARS-CoV-2 infection. Study context: Chains were not paired, and sequencing was done on bulk RNA from unsorted whole blood. The study, taken as a whole, reports: The matching step, a VDJdb search, favored anti-spike CD8 responses and missed private and CD4 specificities.

Researchers tagged individual cDNA molecules with unique molecular identifiers. TCRdb used MiXCR to reprocess the 5' RACE reads, holding one entry per CDR3 protein. Among roughly 57,000 distinct CDR3 sequences listed, around 12% were seen once. This clonotype showed up just a few times. No antigen is known for it. The sample in question was whole blood, obtained at baseline. This receptor was taken from an adult who was a healthcare worker with PCR-confirmed SARS-CoV-2 infection or an uninfected control (not recorded which).

CDR3 nucleotide sequence: TGTGCCAGCAGCCCTAGTATGACGCAGACCCAGTACTTC. Translated: CASSPSMTQTQYF. J is TRBJ2-5 and V is TRBV11-2; the D is unclear. Between the trimmed V and J ends, which lost 5 bases and 6 bases, there was a span of 13 bases. Germline V gene lookup returns CDR1 SGHAT and CDR2 FQNNGV. The CDR3 totals 13 residues.